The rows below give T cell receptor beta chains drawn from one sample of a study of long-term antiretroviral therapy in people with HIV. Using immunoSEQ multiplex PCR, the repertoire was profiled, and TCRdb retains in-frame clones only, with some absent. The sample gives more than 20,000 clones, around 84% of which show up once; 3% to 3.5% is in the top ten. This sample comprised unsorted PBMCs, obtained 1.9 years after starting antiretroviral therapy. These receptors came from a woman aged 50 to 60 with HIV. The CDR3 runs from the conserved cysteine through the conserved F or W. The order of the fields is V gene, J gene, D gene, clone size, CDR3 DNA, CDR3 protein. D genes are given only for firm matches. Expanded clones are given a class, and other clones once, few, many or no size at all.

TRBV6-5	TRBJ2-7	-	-	TGTGCCAGCAGTAGGGGGGCCCTCTACGAGCAGTACTTC	CASSRGALYEQYF
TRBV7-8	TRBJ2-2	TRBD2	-	TGTGCCAGCAGCTTCGGACTAGCGGACACCGGGGAGCTGTTTTTT	CASSFGLADTGELFF
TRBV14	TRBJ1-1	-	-	TGTGCCAGCAGCCAAGATAGGAACACTGAAGCTTTCTTT	CASSQDRNTEAFF
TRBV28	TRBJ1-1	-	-	TGTGCCAGCAGTTCCATCAGTGGACTAGACACTGAAGCTTTCTTT	CASSSISGLDTEAFF
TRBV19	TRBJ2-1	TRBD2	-	TGTGCCAGTAGTTTACGGGGGGGCAGGAATGAGCAGTTCTTC	CASSLRGGRNEQFF
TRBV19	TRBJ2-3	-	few	TGTGCCAGTAGTAAAGACCGTGGACGGGCAGATACGCAGTATTTT	CASSKDRGRADTQYF
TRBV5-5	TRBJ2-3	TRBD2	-	TGTGCCAGCAGCTCCCGGGGGGACACAGATACGCAGTATTTT	CASSSRGDTDTQYF
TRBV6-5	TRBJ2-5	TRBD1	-	TGTGCCAGCAGTTACTCGGGACAGGGGGCGACCCAGTACTTC	CASSYSGQGATQYF
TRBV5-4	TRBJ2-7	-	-	TGTGCCAGCAGCCGGAGAAGGGCGGACAGCGGTTACGAGCAGTACTTC	CASSRRRADSGYEQYF
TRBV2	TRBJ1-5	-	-	TGTGCCAGCAGAAAGGGGCTTTGGGGGGGCGGCAATCAGCCCCAGCATTTT	CASRKGLWGGGNQPQHF
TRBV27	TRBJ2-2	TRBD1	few	TGTGCCAGCAGTTTGGAACCAGGGGGCTACACCGGGGAGCTGTTTTTT	CASSLEPGGYTGELFF
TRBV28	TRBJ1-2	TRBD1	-	TGTGCCAGCCAGGGGACAGGTTTTAACTATGGCTACACCTTC	CASQGTGFNYGYTF
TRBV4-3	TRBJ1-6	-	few	TGCGCCAGCAGCCAAGAGTTAGACTCCGGGGGAAATTCACCCCTCCACTTT	CASSQELDSGGNSPLHF
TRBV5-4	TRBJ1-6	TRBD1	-	TGTGCCAGCAGAACCGGGACAGCGAATTCACCCCTCCACTTT	CASRTGTANSPLHF
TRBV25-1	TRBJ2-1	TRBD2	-	TGTGCCAGCAGTGATAGCGGGGGGGAGGTGATTGAGCAGTTCTTC	CASSDSGGEVIEQFF
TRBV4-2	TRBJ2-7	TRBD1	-	TGTGCCAGCAGCCTGACAGGGGACTACGAGCAGTACTTC	CASSLTGDYEQYF
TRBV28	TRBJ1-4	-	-	TGTGCCAGCAGTCCCTATGGGGGCACCCTGGACGAAAAACTGTTTTTT	CASSPYGGTLDEKLFF
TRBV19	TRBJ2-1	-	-	TGTGCCAGTAGTATACTCCCCAATGAGCAGTTCTTC	CASSILPNEQFF
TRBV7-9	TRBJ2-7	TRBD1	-	TGTGCCAGCAGCGCCGACAGGGAGCCCCCCTACGAGCAGTACTTC	CASSADREPPYEQYF
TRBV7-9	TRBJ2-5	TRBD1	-	TGTGCCAGCGGATTACAGGGGGCTGGCCAAGAGACCCAGTACTTC	CASGLQGAGQETQYF
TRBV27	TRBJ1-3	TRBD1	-	TGTGCCAGCAGTAAGGGGGCGGGAGGAAACACCATATATTTT	CASSKGAGGNTIYF
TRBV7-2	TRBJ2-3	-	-	TGTGCCAGCAGCCCAACCCCCAGCCTTGCGCCGTATTTT	CASSPTPSLAPYF
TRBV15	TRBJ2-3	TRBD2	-	TGTGCCACCAGGTTGGGGGGGACTAGCGGGGGTGGCACAGATACGCAGTATTTT	CATRLGGTSGGGTDTQYF
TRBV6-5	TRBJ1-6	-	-	TGTGCCAGCAGTCGAAATTCATTGGAGAATTCACCCCTCCACTTT	CASSRNSLENSPLHF
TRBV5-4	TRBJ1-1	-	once	TGTGCCAGCAGCAGGGGCGGGGGTTCGGGGAACACTGAAGCTTTCTTT	CASSRGGGSGNTEAFF
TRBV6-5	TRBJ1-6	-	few	TGTGCCAGCAGTTACAGCGGGCAGCCTAATAATTCACCCCTCCACTTT	CASSYSGQPNNSPLHF
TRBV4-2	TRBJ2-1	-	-	TGTGCCAGCAGCCGGGAGGCGGGTTCCTACAATGAGCAGTTCTTC	CASSREAGSYNEQFF
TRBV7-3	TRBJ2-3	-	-	TGTGCCAGCAAAGGGACAACTGGGGCAGATACGCAGTATTTT	CASKGTTGADTQYF
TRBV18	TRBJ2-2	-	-	TGTGCCAGCTCACCAAGGACAGATGACACCGGGGAGCTGTTTTTT	CASSPRTDDTGELFF
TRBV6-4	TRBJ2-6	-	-	TGTGCCAGCAGTAACTCTGGGGCCAACGTCCTGACTTTC	CASSNSGANVLTF
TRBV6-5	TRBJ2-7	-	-	TGTGCCAGCAGTTACGCCGGGGGCGGCTCCTACGAGCAGTACTTC	CASSYAGGGSYEQYF
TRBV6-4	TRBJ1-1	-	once	TGTGCCAGCAGTTTACAGGAGAACACTGAAGCTTTCTTT	CASSLQENTEAFF